The 32 T cell receptor beta chains below were found in one sample sequenced in a study of beta chain features in type 1 diabetes. Expressed TCRB transcripts were sequenced because the isolated RNA had all been reverse transcribed beforehand. TCRdb keeps only in-frame clones here, not all; method: immunoSEQ multiplex PCR. The sample has more than 350,000 clones; approximately 10% are singletons. The sequenced material came from naive CD4+ T cells from blood. The receptors were gathered from a woman under 30 in good health.

The chain has TRBV30 and TRBJ2-5; TRBD2 matches at 8 bases. The V gene's germline CDR1 is GTSNPN and CDR2 SVGIG (reference sequence). V shed 4 bases, J shed 1 base, and the junction held 5 bases outside the gene matches. The CDR3 spans 14 residues. The CDR3 spells CAWTLAAVQETQYF. The DNA for the CDR3 is TGTGCCTGGACACTAGCGGCTGTCCAAGAGACCCAGTACTTC.

The chain uses TRBV7-2 and TRBJ2-6; the match to TRBD1 covers 8 bases. V gave up 4 bases and J gave up 3 bases; unmatched junction bases: 5. Germline V gene data show CDR1 as SGHTA and CDR2 as FQGNSA. The CDR3 is 16 amino acids. CDR3 coding DNA: TGTGCCAGCAGCTCGGACAGGGCGGGTGGGGCCAACGTCCTGACTTTC. It yields the protein CASSSDRAGGANVLTF.

The chain recombines TRBV4-3 with TRBJ1-2; no clear D gene. CDR3 length: 15 amino acids. V was pared by 2 bases and J by 0 bases, with 10 bases between. Looked up from germline, CDR1 is LGHNA and CDR2 is YSLEER. This CDR3 is CASSQRKAANYGYTF. CDR3 sequence (DNA): TGCGCCAGCAGCCAAAGGAAGGCGGCTAACTATGGCTACACCTTC.

The V gene is TRBV7-6, the J gene TRBJ2-7; maybe TRBD2 (5 bases). The V gene lost 5 bases and the J gene lost 0 bases, with 8 bases spanning the gap. The CDR3 contains 13 residues. Germline-derived CDR1 and CDR2 are SGHVS and FNYEAQ. The CDR3 nucleotides are TGTGCCAGCAGCGACTACCGCTCCTACGAGCAGTACTTC. Residues: CASSDYRSYEQYF.

The chain carries TRBV29-1 and TRBJ2-7; 7 positions agree with TRBD1. The CDR3 runs to 14 residues. The V and J ends lost 5 bases and 0 bases, in that order; junction bases with no gene match: 7. The V gene's germline CDR1 is SQVTM and CDR2 ANQGSEA. The CDR3 is CSVPDRAYSYEQYV. In DNA form, the CDR3 reads TGCAGCGTTCCCGACAGGGCTTACTCCTACGAGCAGTACGTC.

The chain links TRBV6-5 to TRBJ1-6, with D perhaps matching TRBD1 (5 bases). CDR3 length: 15 amino acids. V lost 4 bases to trimming and J lost 5 bases, with 12 bases between them. Germline CDR1 is MNHEY and CDR2 is SVGAGI. CDR3 sequence reads: CASSWERGNNSPLHF. DNA for the CDR3: TGTGCCAGCAGTTGGGAGAGGGGCAATAATTCACCCCTCCACTTT.

The chain is built from TRBV2 and TRBJ1-5; TRBD1 might be the D (5 bases). The CDR3 is 15 residues long. CDR1 SNHLY and CDR2 FYNNEI come from the germline V gene. The V end lost 2 bases, the J end lost 7 bases, and 15 bases lay between the germline ends. The CDR3 reads CASSEQGTARQPQHF. CDR3 in DNA: TGTGCCAGCAGTGAACAAGGGACCGCCCGACAGCCCCAGCATTTT.

The V and J genes are TRBV6-4 and TRBJ2-7, with 8 bases fitting TRBD1. CDR1 and CDR2 from the germline V gene are MRHNA and SNTAGT. The trim removed 10 bases at V and 0 bases at J, leaving 5 bases unmatched. There are 13 residues in the CDR3. The CDR3 sequence: CAKHRGSSYEQYV. The CDR3 DNA reads TGTGCCAAACACAGGGGGAGCTCCTACGAGCAGTACGTC.

The chain carries TRBV2 and TRBJ2-7; D is perhaps TRBD1 (5 bases). Germline lookup yields CDR1 SNHLY and CDR2 FYNNEI. The CDR3 is made up of 13 amino acids. Trimming left V 10 bases short and J 2 bases short, with 15 bases between. The CDR3 is CAILDTKTYEQYF. The CDR3 DNA follows: TGTGCCATCTTGGACACCAAAACCTACGAGCAGTACTTC.

The chain recombines TRBV7-2 with TRBJ2-5; the D gene is possibly TRBD1 (6 bases). The CDR3 loop spans 17 amino acids. The germline V gene has CDR1 SGHTA and CDR2 FQGNSA. V was trimmed by 2 bases and J by 5 bases, leaving 21 bases between them. CDR3 in amino acids: CASSLTFGTRRAETQYF. The CDR3, as DNA: TGTGCCAGCAGCTTAACCTTCGGGACAAGACGTGCCGAGACCCAGTACTTC.

V gene TRBV18 combines with J gene TRBJ1-3; D remains unclear. Trimming pared 2 bases from V and 8 bases from J, leaving 10 bases between. The CDR3 loop spans 13 amino acids. Germline lookup yields CDR1 KGHSH and CDR2 LQKENI. The CDR3 DNA is TGTGCCAGCTCACCAACGCCGGGCGACACCATATATTTT. It encodes CASSPTPGDTIYF.

This rearrangement joins TRBV7-2 to TRBJ2-5; 7 positions match TRBD1. The junction had 15 bases not matched to a gene; V was cut back by 1 base and J by 4 bases. CDR1 SGHTA and CDR2 FQGNSA come from the germline V gene. CDR3 size: 18 residues. CDR3 coding DNA: TGTGCCAGCAGCTTAGGGTACATTGTGGGGACAGTTGGAGAGACCCAGTACTTC. Protein product: CASSLGYIVGTVGETQYF.

The gene calls are TRBV11-1 and TRBJ2-7; TRBD1 agrees at 9 bases. Germline V CDR1 and CDR2: SGHAT, FQDESV (reference sequence). This CDR3 has 17 amino acids. J gave up 1 base and V 4 bases, and 11 bases lay outside the gene matches. This CDR3 is CASSSKDRGDWSYEQYF. DNA of the CDR3: TGTGCCAGCAGCTCGAAAGACAGGGGGGATTGGTCCTACGAGCAGTACTTC.

This clone was observed a few times. V gene TRBV18 combines with J gene TRBJ2-5; D is unclear. Germline values: CDR1 KGHSH, CDR2 LQKENI. The CDR3 runs 13 residues. V was trimmed by 2 bases and J by 3 bases, leaving 7 bases between them. CDR3 nucleotides: TGTGCCAGCTCACCAATGAGAGAAGAGACCCAGTACTTC. It is translated as CASSPMREETQYF.

CDR3 protein: CASSFSGRYGYTF. CDR3 coding DNA: TGTGCCAGCAGTTTTTCCGGACGCTATGGCTACACCTTC. V and J are TRBV27 and TRBJ1-2, with D unclear. The V gene lost 3 bases and the J gene lost 4 bases, with 9 bases spanning the gap. This CDR3 region has 13 residues. Germline V CDR1 and CDR2: MNHEY, SMNVEV (reference sequence).

This chain uses TRBV28 with TRBJ1-1; maybe TRBD1 (6 bases). Looked up from germline, CDR1 is MDHEN and CDR2 is SYDVKM. V lost 5 bases and J 1 base, leaving 20 bases between the germline ends. The CDR3 spans 17 residues. The CDR3 is CASSGAGEGATNTEAFF. Here the CDR3 DNA reads TGTGCCAGCAGTGGGGCAGGGGAAGGGGCGACGAACACTGAAGCTTTCTTT. Together with reference TRBV28 and TRBJ1-1, the CDR3 gives the full variable domain: DVKVTQSSRYLVKRTGEKVFLECVQDMDHENMFWYRQDPGLGLRLIYFSYDVKMKEKGDIPEGYSVSREKKERFSLILESASTNQTSMYLCASSGAGEGATNTEAFFGQGTRLTVV.

This rearrangement joins TRBV10-3 to TRBJ1-4, with TRBD1 matching over 8 bases. The CDR3 is 15 residues long. CDR1 is ENHRY, CDR2 SYGVKD, per germline. With V trimmed by 3 bases and J by 5 bases, 5 bases remained unmatched. This chain's CDR3 is CAISDSGGPNEKLFF. The CDR3 bases are TGTGCCATCAGTGATTCAGGGGGCCCGAATGAAAAACTGTTTTTT.

This clone was seen more than once but under ten times. The rearrangement uses TRBV9 and TRBJ2-5; TRBD1 matches at 10 bases. V was clipped by 4 bases and J by 3 bases; unmatched bases: 9. The CDR3 spans 16 residues. CDR1 and CDR2 (germline): SGDLS, YYNGEE. The chain's CDR3 is CASSFRTGGREETQYF. The CDR3 nucleotides read TGTGCCAGCAGCTTTAGGACAGGGGGAAGGGAAGAGACCCAGTACTTC.

This clone was counted only a few times. The chain uses TRBV15 and TRBJ2-1; the match to TRBD2 covers 12 bases. V dropped 4 bases and J dropped 4; count of bases not matched to a gene: 8. CDR3 size: 17 residues. Germline CDR1 and CDR2: LNHNV and YYDKDF (reference sequence). The CDR3 DNA reads TGTGCCACCAGCACCCTAGCGGGGGGGTACGGGTACAATGAGCAGTTCTTC. Amino acids: CATSTLAGGYGYNEQFF.

The V call is TRBV5-1, the J call TRBJ2-5, with TRBD1 matching 8 bases. The germline gives CDR1 SGHRS, CDR2 YFSETQ. The ends lost 0 bases at V and 5 bases at J; junction bases unmatched: 9. This CDR3 comprises 16 residues. The CDR3 loop reads CASSLVRQGSVETQYF. The CDR3 region has the DNA TGCGCCAGCAGCTTGGTGAGACAGGGGTCGGTGGAGACCCAGTACTTC.

The rearrangement uses TRBV7-6 and TRBJ1-4; D might be TRBD1 (6 bases). CDR1 and CDR2 (germline): SGHVS, FNYEAQ. This CDR3 region has 15 residues. Trimming stripped 1 base from V and 7 bases from J, with 13 bases between. The CDR3 nucleotides read TGTGCCAGCAGCTTAGTCGGACAGAAGAGTGAAAAACTGTTTTTT. It codes for CASSLVGQKSEKLFF.

This clone has just a few counts. The rearrangement uses TRBV30 and TRBJ2-5; D is uncertain. V dropped 0 bases and J dropped 3 bases, with 14 bases sitting between them. Looked up from germline, CDR1 is GTSNPN and CDR2 is SVGIG (reference sequence). The CDR3 length is 15 residues. This CDR3 reads CAWSVPGPDKETQYF. The CDR3 DNA is TGTGCCTGGAGTGTACCCGGACCTGATAAAGAGACCCAGTACTTC.

About this clone itself: Other nucleotide sequences from this sample produce the same CDR3. The chain carries TRBV15 and TRBJ2-1; no reliable D call. The CDR3 consists of 11 residues. Trimming removed 1 base at V and 6 bases at J, with 1 base between. Germline V gives CDR1 LNHNV, CDR2 YYDKDF (reference sequence). The chain's CDR3 is CATSRVNEQFF. For the CDR3, the DNA is TGTGCCACCAGCAGAGTCAATGAGCAGTTCTTC.

This chain joins TRBV25-1 and TRBJ2-7; no reliable D call. CDR3 length: 15 residues. With 3 bases removed from V and 2 bases from J, the gap between germline ends came to 14 bases. Germline CDR1 is MGHDK and CDR2 is SYGVNS. The chain's CDR3 is CASSDSGPRTYEQYF. DNA of the CDR3: TGTGCCAGCAGTGACTCCGGGCCCCGAACCTACGAGCAGTACTTC.

The chain joins TRBV7-9 to TRBJ2-5; D might be TRBD1 (5 bases). The CDR3 has 13 amino acids. The germline V gene encodes CDR1 SEHNR and CDR2 FQNEAQ (reference sequence). Trimming pared 1 base from V and 4 bases from J, leaving 7 bases between. This CDR3 is CASSLGQGETQYF. The CDR3 nucleotides are TGTGCCAGCAGCTTAGGCCAGGGAGAGACCCAGTACTTC.

This sequence joins TRBV6-5 and TRBJ2-1; D may be TRBD2 (6 bases). V was clipped by 1 base and J by 5 bases, with 9 bases between them. The CDR3 loop spans 14 amino acids. Germline lookup yields CDR1 MNHEY and CDR2 SVGAGI. The CDR3 sequence is CASSYLGGDNEQFF. The CDR3 DNA is TGTGCCAGCAGTTACTTAGGAGGGGACAATGAGCAGTTCTTC.

The chain joins TRBV6-5 to TRBJ2-7, with 10 nucleotides matching TRBD2. The CDR3 spans 14 residues. V gave up 8 bases and J gave up 3 bases; unmatched junction bases: 7. The germline CDR1 and CDR2 sequences are MNHEY and SVGAGI. Here the CDR3 reads CASGWVAGGYEQYF. The CDR3 region has the DNA TGTGCCAGCGGATGGGTAGCGGGAGGCTACGAGCAGTACTTC.

A few counts support this clone. The chain is built from TRBV15 and TRBJ2-7, with TRBD1 identical over 7 bases. Per germline, CDR1 LNHNV and CDR2 YYDKDF (reference sequence). Germline trimming cut 3 bases from V and 3 bases from J; bases unmatched to any gene: 5. This CDR3 contains 14 residues. The CDR3 loop is CATSRETGIYEQYF. The CDR3 bases are TGTGCCACCAGCAGGGAGACAGGGATCTACGAGCAGTACTTC.

This clone was seen more than once but under ten times. The J gene is TRBJ2-7, the V gene TRBV27; perhaps TRBD1 as D (5 bases). CDR3 length: 14 residues. Trimming shortened V by 0 bases and J by 7 bases, and 13 bases separated the two germline ends. Germline V gene data show CDR1 as MNHEY and CDR2 as SMNVEV (reference sequence). The CDR3 spells CASSLSGAPLEQYF. The CDR3 coding sequence is TGTGCCAGCAGTTTATCAGGGGCCCCCTTGGAGCAGTACTTC.

This clone was observed a few times. V gene TRBV14 combines with J gene TRBJ1-1; tentative D call: TRBD1 (5 bases). Trimming removed 4 bases from V and 2 bases from J, with 14 bases in between. CDR3 size: 15 residues. Germline CDR1 reads SGHDN; CDR2 reads FVKESK. The CDR3 nucleotides read TGTGCCAGCAGCCCTTGGGACGGCCGAAACACTGAAGCTTTCTTT. It yields the protein CASSPWDGRNTEAFF.

This clone came up a few times. V is TRBV10-3 and J is TRBJ2-1; D could derive from TRBD1 or TRBD2 (5 bases each). Trimming removed 7 bases from V and 4 bases from J, with 20 bases in between. Germline CDR1 and CDR2: ENHRY and SYGVKD. The CDR3 has 16 amino acids. CDR3 amino acids: CAITRDGARDYNEQFF. The CDR3 DNA is TGTGCCATCACCCGAGACGGGGCCAGGGATTACAATGAGCAGTTCTTC.

The J gene is TRBJ2-5, the V gene TRBV7-9; TRBD1 matches at 10 bases. The trim removed 6 bases at V and 4 bases at J, leaving 14 bases unmatched. The CDR3 loop spans 17 amino acids. CDR1 SEHNR and CDR2 FQNEAQ come from the germline V gene (reference sequence). CDR3 protein: CASRTRPGTGDRETQYF. CDR3 DNA sequence: TGTGCCAGCAGAACTAGACCCGGGACAGGGGATCGAGAGACCCAGTACTTC.